These 5 T cell receptor beta chains were sequenced from one sample in a study of blood T cell repertoires in COVID-19. Libraries were prepared by immunoSEQ multiplex PCR; TCRdb keeps only in-frame clonotypes and omits some of them. The table records 350,000 or so clones, nearly 90% of them present only once. Sequenced: peripheral blood. The source is a man aged 18 to 29 with active or convalescent COVID-19.

The chain couples TRBV24-1 to TRBJ1-5; TRBD1 agrees at 8 bases. The CDR3 is 13 residues long. The germline V gene has CDR1 KGHDR and CDR2 SFDVKD. The junction had 2 bases not matched to a gene; V was cut back by 7 bases and J by 4 bases. CDR3 in amino acids: CATRQGGNQPQHF. The CDR3 coding sequence is TGTGCCACCAGACAGGGGGGAAATCAGCCCCAGCATTTT.

The chain employs TRBV27 and TRBJ1-4; perhaps TRBD1 as D (6 bases). In germline, CDR1 is MNHEY, CDR2 SMNVEV (reference sequence). The CDR3 extends over 16 amino acids. V gave up 3 bases and J gave up 4 bases, with 15 bases separating them. In DNA form, the CDR3 reads TGTGCCAGCAGTTTTTCCAGGACAGAGCGTAATGAAAAACTGTTTTTT. Protein sequence: CASSFSRTERNEKLFF.

The chain joins TRBV2 to TRBJ1-2; perhaps TRBD1 as D (5 bases). The CDR3 contains 19 residues. V was pared by 6 bases and J by 2 bases, with 28 bases between. Germline CDR1 is SNHLY and CDR2 is FYNNEI. In nucleotides, the CDR3 is TGTGCCAGCAGCAGGTCATGGGGCCTGGGCCCTGGGTGGAACTATGGCTACACCTTC. Protein product: CASSRSWGLGPGWNYGYTF.

The table lists this clone with a few counts. The genes are TRBV7-2 and TRBJ1-5; D might be TRBD1 (6 bases). With 6 bases removed from V and 6 bases from J, the gap between germline ends came to 21 bases. The CDR3 has 16 amino acids. Germline CDR1 reads SGHTA; CDR2 reads FQGNSA. CDR3 sequence: CASSYSLGARRQPQHF. DNA of the CDR3: TGTGCCAGCAGTTACAGCCTGGGGGCACGGCGTCAGCCCCAGCATTTT.

This chain uses TRBV19 with TRBJ2-1, with TRBD2 matching 14 bases. Germline V gene data show CDR1 as LNHDA and CDR2 as SQIVND (reference sequence). V dropped 7 bases and J dropped 0; count of bases not matched to a gene: 14. The CDR3 contains 20 residues. CDR3 sequence reads: CASIPSTGLAGASSYNEQFF. The CDR3 region has the DNA TGTGCCAGTATCCCTTCTACGGGACTAGCGGGGGCCAGCTCCTACAATGAGCAGTTCTTC.